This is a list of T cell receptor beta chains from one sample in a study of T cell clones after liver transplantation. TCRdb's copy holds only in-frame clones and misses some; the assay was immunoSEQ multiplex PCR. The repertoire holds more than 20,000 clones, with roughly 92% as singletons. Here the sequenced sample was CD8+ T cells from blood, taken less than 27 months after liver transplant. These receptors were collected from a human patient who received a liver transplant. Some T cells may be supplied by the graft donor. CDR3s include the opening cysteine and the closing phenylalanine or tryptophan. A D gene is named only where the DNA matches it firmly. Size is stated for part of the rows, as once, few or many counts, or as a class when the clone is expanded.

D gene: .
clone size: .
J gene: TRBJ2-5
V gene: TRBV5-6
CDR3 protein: CASSLLVGRETQYF
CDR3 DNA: TGTGCCAGCAGCTTGCTAGTGGGGAGAGAGACCCAGTACTTC

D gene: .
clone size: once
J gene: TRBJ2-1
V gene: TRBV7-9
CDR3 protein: CASSPIPNEQFF
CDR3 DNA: TGTGCCAGCAGCCCTATTCCAAATGAGCAGTTCTTC

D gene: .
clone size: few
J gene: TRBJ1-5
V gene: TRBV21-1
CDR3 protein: CASSKRRPQHF
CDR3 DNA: TGTGCCAGCAGCAAACGTAGGCCCCAGCATTTT

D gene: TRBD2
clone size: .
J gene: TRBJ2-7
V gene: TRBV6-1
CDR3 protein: CASSGNGRAVHEQYF
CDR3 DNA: TGTGCCAGCAGTGGAAACGGGAGGGCCGTCCACGAGCAGTACTTC

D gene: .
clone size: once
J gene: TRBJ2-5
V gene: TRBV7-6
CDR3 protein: CASSVRDSLYF
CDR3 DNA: TGTGCCAGCAGCGTCCGGGACTCCCTCTACTTC

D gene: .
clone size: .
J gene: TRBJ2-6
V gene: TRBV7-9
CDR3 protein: CASTTDSSGANVLTF
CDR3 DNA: TGTGCCAGCACCACGGACAGTTCCGGGGCCAACGTCCTGACTTTC

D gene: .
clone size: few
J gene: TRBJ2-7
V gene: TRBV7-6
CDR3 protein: CASSPGPNYEQYF
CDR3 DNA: TGTGCCAGCAGCCCGGGACCTAACTACGAGCAGTACTTC

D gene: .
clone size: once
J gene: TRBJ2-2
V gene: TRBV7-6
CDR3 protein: CASSLGFETGELFF
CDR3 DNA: TGTGCCAGCAGCTTAGGATTTGAGACCGGGGAGCTGTTTTTT

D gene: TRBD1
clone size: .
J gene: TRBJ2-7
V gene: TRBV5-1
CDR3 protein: CASSPVGTAAYEQYF
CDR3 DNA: TGCGCCAGCAGCCCTGTAGGGACAGCGGCCTACGAGCAGTACTTC

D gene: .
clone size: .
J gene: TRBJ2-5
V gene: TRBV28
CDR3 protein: CASSYGPRETQYF
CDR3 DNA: TGTGCCAGCAGTTACGGCCCGAGGGAGACCCAGTACTTC

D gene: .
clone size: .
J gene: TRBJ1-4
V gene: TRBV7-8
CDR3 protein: CASSQIWGQANEKLFF
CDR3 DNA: TGTGCCAGCAGCCAAATCTGGGGGCAGGCTAATGAAAAACTGTTTTTT

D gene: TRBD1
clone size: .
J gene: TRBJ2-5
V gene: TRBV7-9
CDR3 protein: CASKPGGWETQYF
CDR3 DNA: TGTGCCAGCAAACCAGGGGGCTGGGAGACCCAGTACTTC

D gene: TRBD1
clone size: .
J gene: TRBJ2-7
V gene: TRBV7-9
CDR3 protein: CASSLGQGARSEQYF
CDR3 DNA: TGTGCCAGCAGCTTAGGACAGGGGGCGCGAAGCGAGCAGTACTTC

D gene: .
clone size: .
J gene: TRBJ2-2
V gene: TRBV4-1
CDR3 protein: CASSQEGFRELFF
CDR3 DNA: TGCGCCAGCAGCCAAGAGGGCTTCCGGGAGCTGTTTTTT

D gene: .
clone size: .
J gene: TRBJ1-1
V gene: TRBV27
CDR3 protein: CASSSQLGGTEAFF
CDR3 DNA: TGTGCCAGCAGTTCCCAATTGGGGGGTACTGAAGCTTTCTTT

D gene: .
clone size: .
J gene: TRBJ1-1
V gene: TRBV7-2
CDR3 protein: CASSLNRLMNTEAFF
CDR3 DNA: TGTGCCAGCAGCTTAAACAGGCTGATGAACACTGAAGCTTTCTTT

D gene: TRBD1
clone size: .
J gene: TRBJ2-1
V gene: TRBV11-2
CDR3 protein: CASSPTGYEQFF
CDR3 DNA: TGTGCCAGCAGCCCGACAGGGTATGAGCAGTTCTTC

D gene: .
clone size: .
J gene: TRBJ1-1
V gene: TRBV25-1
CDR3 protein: CASRRDTPRTEAFF
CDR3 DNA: TGTGCCAGCCGCCGGGACACGCCGCGCACTGAAGCTTTCTTT

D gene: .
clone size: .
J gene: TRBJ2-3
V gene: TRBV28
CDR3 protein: CASSPFGTDTQYF
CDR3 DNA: TGTGCCAGCAGTCCTTTTGGGACAGATACGCAGTATTTT

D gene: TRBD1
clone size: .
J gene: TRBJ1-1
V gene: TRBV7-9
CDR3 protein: CASSPAPGQGTTEAFF
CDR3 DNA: TGTGCCAGCAGCCCAGCCCCGGGACAGGGGACCACTGAAGCTTTCTTT

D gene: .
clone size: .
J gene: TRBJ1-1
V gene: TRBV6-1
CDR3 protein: CASSEAWRENTEAFF
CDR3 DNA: TGTGCCAGCAGTGAAGCCTGGAGGGAGAACACTGAAGCTTTCTTT

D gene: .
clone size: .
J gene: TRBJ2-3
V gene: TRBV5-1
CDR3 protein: CASSSEGWTDTQYF
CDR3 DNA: TGCGCCAGCAGCTCCGAAGGGTGGACAGATACGCAGTATTTT

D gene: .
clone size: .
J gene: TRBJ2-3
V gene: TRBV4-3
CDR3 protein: CASSQEGGGFSTDTQYF
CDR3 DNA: TGCGCCAGCAGCCAAGAGGGAGGCGGATTTAGCACAGATACGCAGTATTTT

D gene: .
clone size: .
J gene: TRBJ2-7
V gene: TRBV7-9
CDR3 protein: CASSLSASGHLTYEQYF
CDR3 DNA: TGTGCCAGCAGCTTGAGCGCATCGGGCCACTTAACCTACGAGCAGTACTTC

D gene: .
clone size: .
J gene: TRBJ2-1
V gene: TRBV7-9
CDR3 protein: CAGYRDLYNEQFF
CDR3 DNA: TGTGCCGGGTACCGGGATTTGTACAATGAGCAGTTCTTC

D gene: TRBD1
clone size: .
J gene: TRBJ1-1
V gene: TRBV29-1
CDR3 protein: CSGHTGGPEAFF
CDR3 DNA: TGCAGCGGCCACACAGGGGGGCCTGAAGCTTTCTTT